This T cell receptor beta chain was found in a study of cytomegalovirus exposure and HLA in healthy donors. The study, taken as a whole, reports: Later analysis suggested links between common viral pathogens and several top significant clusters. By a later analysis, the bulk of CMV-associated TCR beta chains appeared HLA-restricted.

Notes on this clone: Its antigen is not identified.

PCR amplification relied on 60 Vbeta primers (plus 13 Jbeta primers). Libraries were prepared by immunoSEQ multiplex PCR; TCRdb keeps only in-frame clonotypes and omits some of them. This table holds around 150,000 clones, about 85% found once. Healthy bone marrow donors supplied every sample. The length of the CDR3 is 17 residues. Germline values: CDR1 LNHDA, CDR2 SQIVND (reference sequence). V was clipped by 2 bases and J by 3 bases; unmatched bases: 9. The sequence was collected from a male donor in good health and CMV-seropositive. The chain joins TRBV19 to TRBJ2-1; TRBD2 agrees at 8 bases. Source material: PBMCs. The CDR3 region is CASSITHAGGVYNEQFF. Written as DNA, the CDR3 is TGTGCCAGTAGTATAACGCACGCGGGAGGCGTCTACAATGAGCAGTTCTTC.